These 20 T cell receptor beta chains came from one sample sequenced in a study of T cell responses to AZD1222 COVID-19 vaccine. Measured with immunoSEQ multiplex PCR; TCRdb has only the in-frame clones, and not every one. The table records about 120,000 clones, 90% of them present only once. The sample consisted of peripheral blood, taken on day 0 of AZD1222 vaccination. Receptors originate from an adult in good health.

CDR3 in DNA: TGCAGCGTTGTGGTGGGGGGCGGCGGCTACACCTTC. Its protein is CSVVVGGGGYTF. The chain combines TRBV29-1 with TRBJ1-2; D perhaps matches TRBD1 (6 bases). V gave up 4 bases and J gave up 8 bases, with 14 bases separating them. This CDR3 has 12 amino acids. Germline assignment: CDR1 SQVTM and CDR2 ANQGSEA.

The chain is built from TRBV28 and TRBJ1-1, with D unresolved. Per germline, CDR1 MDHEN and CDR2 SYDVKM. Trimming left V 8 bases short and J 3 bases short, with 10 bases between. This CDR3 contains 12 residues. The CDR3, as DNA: TGTGCCAGCGCCCTCGACCACACTGAAGCTTTCTTT. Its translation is CASALDHTEAFF. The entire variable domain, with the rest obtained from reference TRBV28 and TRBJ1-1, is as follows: DVKVTQSSRYLVKRTGEKVFLECVQDMDHENMFWYRQDPGLGLRLIYFSYDVKMKEKGDIPEGYSVSREKKERFSLILESASTNQTSMYLCASALDHTEAFFGQGTRLTVV.

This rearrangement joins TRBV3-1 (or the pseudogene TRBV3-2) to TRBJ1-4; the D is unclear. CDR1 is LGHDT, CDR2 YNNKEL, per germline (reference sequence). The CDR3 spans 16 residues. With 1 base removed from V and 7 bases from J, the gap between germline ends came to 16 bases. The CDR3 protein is CASSQALSQLSEKLFF. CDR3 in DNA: TGTGCCAGCAGCCAAGCTCTCAGTCAACTAAGTGAAAAACTGTTTTTT.

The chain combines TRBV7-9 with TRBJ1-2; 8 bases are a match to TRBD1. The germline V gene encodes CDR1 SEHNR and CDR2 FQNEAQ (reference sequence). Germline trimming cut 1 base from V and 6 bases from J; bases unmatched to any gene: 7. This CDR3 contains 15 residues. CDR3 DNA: TGTGCCAGCAGCTTAGTTGGCAGGGGGCTCGATGGCTACACCTTC. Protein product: CASSLVGRGLDGYTF.

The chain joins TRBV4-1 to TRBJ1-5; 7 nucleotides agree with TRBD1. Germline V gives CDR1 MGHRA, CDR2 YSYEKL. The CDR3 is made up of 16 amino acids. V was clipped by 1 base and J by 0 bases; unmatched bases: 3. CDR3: CASSQGQGGSNQPQHF. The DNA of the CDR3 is TGCGCCAGCAGCCAAGGACAGGGCGGTAGCAATCAGCCCCAGCATTTT.

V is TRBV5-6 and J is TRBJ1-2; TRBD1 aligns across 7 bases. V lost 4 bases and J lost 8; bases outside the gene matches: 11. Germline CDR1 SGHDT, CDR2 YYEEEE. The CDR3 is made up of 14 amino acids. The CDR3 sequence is CASSGGQVRGGYTF. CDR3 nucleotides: TGTGCCAGCAGCGGCGGACAGGTCCGGGGGGGCTACACCTTC. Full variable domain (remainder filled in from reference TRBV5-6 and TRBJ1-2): DAGVTQSPTHLIKTRGQQVTLRCSPKSGHDTVSWYQQALGQGPQFIFQYYEEEERQRGNFPDRFSGHQFPNYSSELNVNALLLGDSALYLCASSGGQVRGGYTFGSGTRLTVV.

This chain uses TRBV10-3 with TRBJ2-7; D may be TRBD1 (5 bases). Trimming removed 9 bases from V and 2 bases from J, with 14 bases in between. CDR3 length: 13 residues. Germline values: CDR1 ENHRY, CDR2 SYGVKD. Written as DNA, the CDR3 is TGTGCCATTTTCGACAGTACAACCTACGAGCAGTACTTC. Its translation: CAIFDSTTYEQYF.

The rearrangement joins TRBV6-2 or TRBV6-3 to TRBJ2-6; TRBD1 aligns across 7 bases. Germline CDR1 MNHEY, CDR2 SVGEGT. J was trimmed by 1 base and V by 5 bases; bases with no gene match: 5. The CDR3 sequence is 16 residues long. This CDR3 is CASSRRGQSGANVLTF. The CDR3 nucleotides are TGTGCCAGCAGTCGCCGGGGACAGTCTGGGGCCAACGTCCTGACTTTC.

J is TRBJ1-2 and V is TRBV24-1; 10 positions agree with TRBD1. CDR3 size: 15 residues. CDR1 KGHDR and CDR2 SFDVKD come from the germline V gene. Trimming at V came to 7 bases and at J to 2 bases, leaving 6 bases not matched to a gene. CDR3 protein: CATRAPGQGNYGYTF. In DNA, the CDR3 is TGTGCCACCAGGGCCCCGGGACAGGGGAACTATGGCTACACCTTC.

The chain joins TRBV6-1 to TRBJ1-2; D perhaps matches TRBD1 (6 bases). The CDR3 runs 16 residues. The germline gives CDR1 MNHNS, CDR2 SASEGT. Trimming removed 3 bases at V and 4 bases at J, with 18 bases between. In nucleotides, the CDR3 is TGTGCCAGCAGTGACCTAACCAGGGGCGGCCTCTATGGCTACACCTTC. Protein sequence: CASSDLTRGGLYGYTF.

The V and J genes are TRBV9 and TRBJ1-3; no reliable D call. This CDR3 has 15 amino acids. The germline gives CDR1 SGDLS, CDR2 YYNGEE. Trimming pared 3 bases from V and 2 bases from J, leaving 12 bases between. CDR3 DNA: TGTGCCAGCAGCGACGACGGCGCCCCTGGAAACACCATATATTTT. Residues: CASSDDGAPGNTIYF.

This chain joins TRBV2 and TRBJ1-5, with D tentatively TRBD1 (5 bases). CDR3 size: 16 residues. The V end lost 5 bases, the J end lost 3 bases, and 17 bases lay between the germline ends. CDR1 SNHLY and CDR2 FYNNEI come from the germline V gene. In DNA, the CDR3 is TGTGCCAGCAGTATAAGGGGTGGGGGACTCAATCAGCCCCAGCATTTT. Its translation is CASSIRGGGLNQPQHF.

CDR3 in amino acids: CASNPGGAPTGELFF. The CDR3, as DNA: TGTGCCAGCAACCCCGGGGGGGCTCCCACCGGGGAGCTGTTTTTT. The chain joins TRBV7-6 to TRBJ2-2, with TRBD2 matching over 8 bases. J was trimmed by 4 bases and V by 7 bases; bases with no gene match: 8. This CDR3 comprises 15 residues. Germline assignment: CDR1 SGHVS and CDR2 FNYEAQ.

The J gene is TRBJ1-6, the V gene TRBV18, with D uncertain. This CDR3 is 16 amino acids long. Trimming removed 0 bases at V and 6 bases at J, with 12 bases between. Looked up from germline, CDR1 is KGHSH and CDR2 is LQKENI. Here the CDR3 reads CASSPPSGESNSPLHF. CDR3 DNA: TGTGCCAGCTCACCACCGAGTGGGGAGAGTAATTCACCCCTCCACTTT.

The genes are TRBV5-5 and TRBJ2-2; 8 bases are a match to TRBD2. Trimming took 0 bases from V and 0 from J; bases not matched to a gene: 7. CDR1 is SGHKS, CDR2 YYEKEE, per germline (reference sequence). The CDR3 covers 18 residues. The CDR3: CASSLGGGGFANTGELFF. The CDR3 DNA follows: TGTGCCAGCAGCTTGGGAGGCGGGGGGTTTGCGAACACCGGGGAGCTGTTTTTT. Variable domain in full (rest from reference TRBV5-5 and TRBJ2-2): DAGVTQSPTHLIKTRGQQVTLRCSPISGHKSVSWYQQVLGQGPQFIFQYYEKEERGRGNFPDRFSARQFPNYSSELNVNALLLGDSALYLCASSLGGGGFANTGELFFGEGSRLTVL.

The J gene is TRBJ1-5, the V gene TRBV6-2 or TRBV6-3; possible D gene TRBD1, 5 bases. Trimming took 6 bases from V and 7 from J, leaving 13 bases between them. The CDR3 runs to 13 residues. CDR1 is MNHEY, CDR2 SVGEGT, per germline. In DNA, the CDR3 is TGTGCCAGCAGCCCGGAGGGGTTACAGCCCCAGCATTTT. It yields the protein CASSPEGLQPQHF.

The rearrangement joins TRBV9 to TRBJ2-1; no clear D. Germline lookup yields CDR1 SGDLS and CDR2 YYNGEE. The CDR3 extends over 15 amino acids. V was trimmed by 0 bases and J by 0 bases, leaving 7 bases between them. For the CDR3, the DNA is TGTGCCAGCAGCGTAGACCTTGGCTCCTACAATGAGCAGTTCTTC. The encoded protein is CASSVDLGSYNEQFF.

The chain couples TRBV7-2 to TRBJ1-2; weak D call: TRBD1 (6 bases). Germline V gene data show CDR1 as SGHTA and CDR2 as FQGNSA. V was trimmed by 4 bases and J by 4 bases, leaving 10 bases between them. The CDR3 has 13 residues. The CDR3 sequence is CASSWTATYGYTF. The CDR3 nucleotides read TGTGCCAGCAGCTGGACAGCTACCTATGGCTACACCTTC.

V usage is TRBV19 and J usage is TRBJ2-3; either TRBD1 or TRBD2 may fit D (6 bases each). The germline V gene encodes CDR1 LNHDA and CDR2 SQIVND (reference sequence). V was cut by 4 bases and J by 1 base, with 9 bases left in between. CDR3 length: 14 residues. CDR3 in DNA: TGTGCCAGTAGTAGCGGGACACGCACAGATACGCAGTATTTT. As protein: CASSSGTRTDTQYF.

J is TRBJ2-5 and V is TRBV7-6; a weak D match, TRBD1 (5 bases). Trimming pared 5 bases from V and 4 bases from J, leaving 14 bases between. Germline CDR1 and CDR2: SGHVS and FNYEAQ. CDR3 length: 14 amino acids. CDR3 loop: CASSPTWGGETQYF. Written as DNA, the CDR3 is TGTGCCAGCAGCCCGACGTGGGGCGGAGAGACCCAGTACTTC. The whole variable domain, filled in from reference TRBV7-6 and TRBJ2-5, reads GAGVSQSPRYKVTKRGQDVALRCDPISGHVSLYWYRQALGQGPEFLTYFNYEAQQDKSGLPNDRFSAERPEGSISTLTIQRTEQRDSAMYRCASSPTWGGETQYFGPGTRLLVL.